A single sample gave rise to the 28 T cell receptor beta chains below, sequenced in a study of neoadjuvant anti-PD-1 for oral cavity cancer. The time point is: after neoadjuvant nivolumab, at surgical resection. TCRdb's copy holds only in-frame clones and misses some; the assay was immunoSEQ multiplex PCR. The sample yields tens of thousands of clones, approximately 80% seen once. This specimen was PBMCs, taken after nivolumab (anti-PD-1) treatment. The receptors derive from a person aged 40 to 85 with oral cavity squamous cell carcinoma.

A single count supports this clone. V and J are TRBV27 and TRBJ1-2; tentatively, D is TRBD1 (6 bases). From germline, CDR1 is MNHEY and CDR2 SMNVEV (reference sequence). The CDR3 is 13 residues long. The V and J ends lost 3 bases and 4 bases respectively, with 9 bases between them. CDR3 nucleotide sequence: TGTGCCAGCAGTTTGGACAGCCGCTATGGCTACACCTTC. Protein sequence: CASSLDSRYGYTF.

The genes are TRBV19 and TRBJ1-1, with D tentatively TRBD1 (5 bases). V lost 2 bases to trimming and J lost 0 bases, with 10 bases between them. Germline V gene lookup returns CDR1 LNHDA and CDR2 SQIVND (reference sequence). This CDR3 contains 15 residues. The CDR3 coding sequence is TGTGCCAGTAGTATATCGGGACGTATGAACACTGAAGCTTTCTTT. Amino acid sequence: CASSISGRMNTEAFF.

The V and J genes are TRBV6-1 and TRBJ1-1; the match to TRBD1 covers 9 bases. The junction had 6 bases not matched to a gene; V was cut back by 1 base and J by 0 bases. The CDR3 runs 17 residues. The germline V gene encodes CDR1 MNHNS and CDR2 SASEGT. The CDR3 loop reads CASSEDRGPRVNTEAFF. The CDR3 nucleotides are TGTGCCAGCAGTGAAGACAGGGGGCCGAGGGTGAACACTGAAGCTTTCTTT.

The rearrangement links TRBV5-1 to TRBJ2-7; maybe TRBD2 (5 bases). The germline V gene encodes CDR1 SGHRS and CDR2 YFSETQ. V lost 2 bases to trimming and J lost 2 bases, with 11 bases between them. This CDR3 has 14 residues. This CDR3 is CASSFGDLTYEQYF. In DNA form, the CDR3 reads TGCGCCAGCAGCTTCGGGGATCTCACCTACGAGCAGTACTTC.

Comment on this clone: A read error may account for a junction end that differs from germline. The same CDR3 can be traced to other DNA sequences in this sample. This chain's CDR3 is CASSLGGGLAYEQYF. The CDR3 bases are TGCGCCAGCAGCTTGGGTGGCGGTCTAGCCTATGAGCAGTACTTC. The rearrangement joins TRBV5-1 to TRBJ2-7, with D tentatively TRBD2 (5 bases). CDR3 size: 15 residues. Germline V gene lookup returns CDR1 SGHRS and CDR2 YFSETQ.

The chain employs TRBV30 and TRBJ1-1; 7 nucleotides match TRBD1. Germline values: CDR1 GTSNPN, CDR2 SVGIG (reference sequence). Unmatched junction bases numbered 11, after V lost 1 base and J lost 6 bases. CDR3 length: 15 residues. The CDR3: CAWSGGGRGNAEAFF. The CDR3, as DNA: TGTGCCTGGAGTGGAGGTGGCAGGGGGAATGCTGAAGCTTTCTTT.

The CDR3 protein is CASRYTGGTNEKLFF. In DNA form, the CDR3 reads TGTGCCAGCAGGTACACAGGGGGCACTAATGAAAAACTGTTTTTT. The chain links TRBV6-5 to TRBJ1-4; 9 bases match TRBD1. Germline V CDR1 and CDR2: MNHEY, SVGAGI. The CDR3 consists of 15 residues. The J segment lost 2 bases and the V segment lost 6 bases, leaving 4 bases of the junction unmatched.

The sample holds one count of this clone. The chain carries TRBV10-2 and TRBJ1-2; D might be TRBD1 (5 bases). Per the germline V gene, CDR1 is WSHSY and CDR2 is SAAADI. The CDR3 length is 16 residues. V lost 2 bases to trimming and J lost 8 bases, with 21 bases between them. CDR3 in DNA: TGCGCCAGCAGTGAGGCTTCTTCAGGGTCTCAGGGCGGCTACACCTTC. Amino acids: CASSEASSGSQGGYTF.

J is TRBJ2-3 and V is TRBV5-1; the D is unclear. Per the germline V gene, CDR1 is SGHRS and CDR2 is YFSETQ. V shed 0 bases and J shed 4 bases, with 9 bases lying between them. CDR3 length: 14 amino acids. This CDR3 is CASSLVALADTQYF. Written as DNA, the CDR3 is TGCGCCAGCAGCTTGGTGGCTTTAGCAGATACGCAGTATTTT.

This rearrangement joins TRBV5-1 to TRBJ1-2, with D maybe TRBD1 (5 bases). The CDR3 runs to 16 residues. Germline CDR1 reads SGHRS; CDR2 reads YFSETQ. Trimming cost V 4 bases and J 8 bases, with 24 bases left between them. The CDR3, as DNA: TGCGCCAGCAGCGTACGGCCCTCAGGACATGAAGAAGGCTACACCTTC. It yields the protein CASSVRPSGHEEGYTF.

The chain combines TRBV6-1 with TRBJ2-3, with no clear D. Germline assignment: CDR1 MNHNS and CDR2 SASEGT. V was pared by 2 bases and J by 2 bases, with 11 bases between. This CDR3 contains 15 residues. Written as DNA, the CDR3 is TGTGCCAGCAGTGAATTGGGCGTGTACACAGATACGCAGTATTTT. Protein product: CASSELGVYTDTQYF.

This clone was seen a single time. The V call is TRBV14, the J call TRBJ2-2; D call uncertain. The CDR3 runs 16 residues. The germline V and J ends were trimmed by 2 bases and 1 base, with 11 bases remaining between them. CDR1 and CDR2 from the germline V gene are SGHDN and FVKESK. CDR3 sequence reads: CASSQHARLNTGELFF. The CDR3 nucleotides read TGTGCCAGCAGCCAACACGCACGACTGAACACCGGGGAGCTGTTTTTT.

The genes are TRBV5-4 and TRBJ2-1, with D possibly TRBD2 on 5 matching bases. Germline V CDR1 and CDR2: SGHNT, YYREEE (reference sequence). This CDR3 has 14 residues. Trimming took off 3 bases at V and 2 bases at J, with 9 bases between the two ends. The CDR3 region is CASSSGLTYNEQFF. The CDR3, as DNA: TGTGCCAGCAGCTCCGGACTCACCTACAATGAGCAGTTCTTC.

This chain uses TRBV6-1 with TRBJ1-1, with D unresolved. The CDR3 totals 13 residues. CDR1 MNHNS and CDR2 SASEGT come from the germline V gene. The V end lost 5 bases, the J end lost 3 bases, and 10 bases lay between the germline ends. DNA of the CDR3: TGTGCCAGCAGTCCGTACTTAGACACTGAAGCTTTCTTT. This gives the protein CASSPYLDTEAFF.

This rearrangement joins TRBV25-1 to TRBJ2-3, with D possibly matching TRBD1 (5 bases). Germline loops: CDR1 MGHDK, CDR2 SYGVNS. The V and J ends lost 3 bases and 0 bases respectively, with 13 bases between them. The CDR3 runs to 16 residues. As DNA, the CDR3 is TGTGCCAGCAGTGAGTTTACAGGTCCTAGCACAGATACGCAGTATTTT. This codes for CASSEFTGPSTDTQYF.

The rearrangement joins TRBV9 to TRBJ2-1; D possibly matches TRBD1 or TRBD2 (6 bases each). With 1 base removed from V and 0 bases from J, the gap between germline ends came to 14 bases. The CDR3 runs 17 residues. Germline CDR1 SGDLS, CDR2 YYNGEE. The CDR3: CASSVTWGASSYNEQFF. The CDR3, as DNA: TGTGCCAGCAGCGTAACGTGGGGGGCATCCTCCTACAATGAGCAGTTCTTC.

By sample share, this clone is medium-sized. V gene TRBV13 combines with J gene TRBJ1-6, with 8 bases that match TRBD1. The V gene's germline CDR1 is PRHDT and CDR2 FYEKMQ (reference sequence). With V trimmed by 4 bases and J by 7 bases, 6 bases remained unmatched. This CDR3 comprises 15 residues. CDR3 region: CASSSPGGENSPLHF. DNA for the CDR3: TGTGCCAGCAGCTCCCCAGGGGGCGAGAATTCACCCCTCCACTTT.

The gene calls are TRBV27 and TRBJ1-3, with TRBD1 identical over 7 bases. The CDR3 spans 14 residues. Germline V CDR1 and CDR2: MNHEY, SMNVEV (reference sequence). V shed 4 bases and J 4 bases; nucleotides not matched to a gene: 4. The CDR3 loop reads CASSSTGHGNTIYF. CDR3 coding DNA: TGTGCCAGCAGTTCGACAGGGCACGGAAACACCATATATTTT.

The rearrangement joins TRBV10-3 to TRBJ2-1; 8 bases line up with TRBD2. V was pared by 0 bases and J by 5 bases, with 9 bases of the junction left unmatched. This CDR3 is built from 17 residues. Germline loops: CDR1 ENHRY, CDR2 SYGVKD. CDR3 protein: CAISESRPGGPDNEQFF. The CDR3 coding sequence is TGTGCCATCAGTGAGTCGAGGCCGGGAGGGCCCGACAATGAGCAGTTCTTC.

The V gene is TRBV5-6, the J gene TRBJ2-7; D is perhaps TRBD1 (5 bases). Germline V gene sequence: CDR1 SGHDT, CDR2 YYEEEE. V shed 2 bases and J shed 6 bases, with 15 bases lying between them. This CDR3 is 14 amino acids long. The CDR3 sequence: CASSLNGFQGEQYF. CDR3 DNA sequence: TGTGCCAGCAGCTTAAACGGATTCCAGGGCGAGCAGTACTTC. The full variable domain, with the rest looked up from reference TRBV5-6 and TRBJ2-7, is DAGVTQSPTHLIKTRGQQVTLRCSPKSGHDTVSWYQQALGQGPQFIFQYYEEEERQRGNFPDRFSGHQFPNYSSELNVNALLLGDSALYLCASSLNGFQGEQYFGPGTRLTVT.

V and J are TRBV10-1 and TRBJ2-1; the match to TRBD2 covers 13 bases. CDR3 length: 15 residues. J lost 10 bases, V lost 3 bases, and 6 bases had no gene match. Germline CDR1 WNHNN, CDR2 SYGVQD (reference sequence). The DNA of the CDR3 is TGCGCCAGCAGTGACACTAGCGGGAGGGCCCGAGAGCAGTTCTTC. It is translated as CASSDTSGRAREQFF.

By share, this clone counts as medium-sized. This chain uses TRBV7-2 with TRBJ2-7; D is uncertain. This CDR3 contains 13 residues. The germline gives CDR1 SGHTA, CDR2 FQGNSA. V dropped 1 base and J dropped 6 bases, with 10 bases sitting between them. The CDR3 coding sequence is TGTGCCAGCAGCTTAGGAGGTGGGTCCGAGCAGTACTTC. This codes for CASSLGGGSEQYF.

The chain uses TRBV19 and TRBJ1-5, with TRBD1 identical over 8 bases. The V gene end was trimmed by 3 bases and the J gene end by 7 bases; junction bases not matched to a gene: 11. The CDR3 consists of 16 residues. Germline CDR1 is LNHDA and CDR2 is SQIVND (reference sequence). CDR3 loop: CASSMGRGRVRQPQHF. The DNA of the CDR3 is TGTGCCAGTAGTATGGGCAGGGGGCGGGTCAGACAGCCCCAGCATTTT.

This clone was seen more than once but under ten times. The chain carries TRBV5-4 and TRBJ1-2; D gene unclear. CDR1 is SGHNT and CDR2 is YYREEE in the germline V gene (reference sequence). The CDR3 covers 15 residues. V dropped 4 bases and J dropped 5 bases, with 18 bases sitting between them. The DNA for the CDR3 is TGTGCCAGCAGCAAGACGGATGGGTATACTTATGGCTACACCTTC. It specifies CASSKTDGYTYGYTF.

CDR3: CASRNPAGGETQYF. In DNA, the CDR3 is TGCGCCAGCAGAAATCCCGCCGGGGGAGAGACCCAGTACTTC. The V call is TRBV5-1, the J call TRBJ2-5, with TRBD2 as a possible D gene (6 bases). The CDR3 spans 14 residues. Trimming took off 5 bases at V and 4 bases at J, with 15 bases between the two ends. CDR1 is SGHRS, CDR2 YFSETQ, per germline.

This clone showed up just a few times. The chain recombines TRBV29-1 with TRBJ2-2, with 9 bases identical to TRBD2. Germline-derived CDR1 and CDR2 are SQVTM and ANQGSEA. CDR3 size: 16 residues. V dropped 7 bases and J dropped 6; count of bases not matched to a gene: 15. CDR3 residues: CSAGLGGGAGAGELFF. CDR3 in DNA: TGCAGCGCTGGCCTAGGCGGGGGGGCCGGGGCCGGGGAGCTGTTTTTT.

This clone was counted only a few times. The genes are TRBV5-1 and TRBJ2-7, with D maybe TRBD2 (7 bases). The CDR3 sequence is 16 residues long. Per the germline V gene, CDR1 is SGHRS and CDR2 is YFSETQ. V lost 0 bases to trimming and J lost 6 bases, with 19 bases between them. The CDR3 DNA sequence: TGCGCCAGCAGCTTGGCCACGGGGGGCGGTCTGAGCGAGCAGTACTTC. Translation: CASSLATGGGLSEQYF.

This chain connects TRBV19 to TRBJ1-2, with 9 bases identical to TRBD1. This CDR3 region has 17 residues. V trimming: 5 bases; J trimming: 5 bases; junction bases outside the gene matches: 15. Germline V CDR1 and CDR2: LNHDA, SQIVND (reference sequence). The CDR3 sequence is CASSLSSRGTGSYGYTF. In DNA, the CDR3 is TGTGCCAGTAGTTTGTCCTCTCGCGGGACAGGGTCATATGGCTACACCTTC.